This TCR beta chain emerged from a study of immune heterogeneity within non-small cell lung tumors. Study-level points and caveats: Alongside site-unique high-frequency clones, identical dominant CDR3 beta clonotypes recurred across tumor sites within a patient. T-cell receptor beta clonotypes at high frequency differed largely between individual patients. A moderate but significant correlation was observed between local T-cell clonality and local tumor mutational burden (R around 0.32).

For the TCR beta CDR3, multiplex PCR with 32 V and 13 J primers performed the amplification. TCRdb re-called the multiplex PCR reads with MiXCR, one entry per CDR3 protein. The profile covers more than 9,500 distinct CDR3 sequences, with 22% appearing a single time and 4.6% taken by the ten largest. By sample fraction, this clonotype is medium-sized (0.01 to 0.1%). The antigen remains unidentified. Per germline, CDR1 LGHNT and CDR2 FRNRAP. The CDR3 consists of 13 residues. V lost 1 base to trimming and J lost 5 bases, with 7 bases between them. TCRs were amplified from 600 to 700 ng gDNA of bulk tumor per sample. Surgeons took several biopsies per primary tumor, spaced far apart, during surgery. Curative operations were performed on patients who had untreated, newly diagnosed non-small cell lung cancer. Donors comprised newly diagnosed non-small cell lung cancer patients undergoing surgery with curative intent.

The chain joins TRBV12-5 to TRBJ2-3; D is unclear. Sequencing was done on a sample of lung tumor tissue. This sequence was found in a man in his 60s with non-small cell lung cancer. The CDR3 loop reads CASGLGRGDTQYF. The DNA for the CDR3 is TGTGCTAGTGGTTTGGGAAGAGGAGATACGCAGTATTTT.